This T cell receptor (beta chain) was found in a study of blood T cell repertoires in COVID-19. Assay: immunoSEQ multiplex PCR; the TCRdb copy retains only in-frame clones and omits some. The sample has tens of thousands of clones, 75% to 90% seen once. The CDR3 runs to 19 residues. Germline V gene sequence: CDR1 SNHLY, CDR2 FYNNEI. Trimming took 2 bases from V and 1 from J, leaving 23 bases between them. The V gene is TRBV2, the J gene TRBJ1-1, with a tentative D call TRBD1 (5 bases). This receptor was taken from a woman between 65 and 79 years old with acute or convalescent COVID-19. What was sequenced was peripheral blood. CDR3 in amino acids: CASSERSRTLNPSNTEAFF. The CDR3 bases are TGTGCCAGCAGTGAAAGGAGTAGGACACTGAATCCGTCGAACACTGAAGCTTTCTTT.